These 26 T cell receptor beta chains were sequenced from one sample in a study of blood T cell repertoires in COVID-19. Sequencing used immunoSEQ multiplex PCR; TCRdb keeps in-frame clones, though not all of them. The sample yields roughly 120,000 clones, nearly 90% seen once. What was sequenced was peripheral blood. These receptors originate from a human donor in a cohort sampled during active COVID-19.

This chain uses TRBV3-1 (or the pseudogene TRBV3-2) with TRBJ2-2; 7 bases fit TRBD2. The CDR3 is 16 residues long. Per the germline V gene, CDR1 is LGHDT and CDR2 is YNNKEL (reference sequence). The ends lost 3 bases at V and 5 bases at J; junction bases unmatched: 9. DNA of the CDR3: TGTGCCAGCAGCCATACCGGACTAGTTAGGACCGGGGAGCTGTTTTTT. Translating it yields CASSHTGLVRTGELFF.

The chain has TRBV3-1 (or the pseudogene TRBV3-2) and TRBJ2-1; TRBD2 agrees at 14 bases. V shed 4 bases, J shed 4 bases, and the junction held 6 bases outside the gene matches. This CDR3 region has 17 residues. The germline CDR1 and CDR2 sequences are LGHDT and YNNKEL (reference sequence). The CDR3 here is CASSPRLAGGPYNEQFF. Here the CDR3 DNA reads TGTGCCAGCAGCCCTCGACTAGCGGGAGGGCCTTACAATGAGCAGTTCTTC.

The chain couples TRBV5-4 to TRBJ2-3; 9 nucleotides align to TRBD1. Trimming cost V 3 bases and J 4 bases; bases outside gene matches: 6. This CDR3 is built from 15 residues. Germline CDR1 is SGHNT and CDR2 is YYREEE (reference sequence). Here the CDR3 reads CASSSATGGADTQYF. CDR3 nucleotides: TGTGCCAGCAGCTCGGCGACAGGGGGGGCAGATACGCAGTATTTT.

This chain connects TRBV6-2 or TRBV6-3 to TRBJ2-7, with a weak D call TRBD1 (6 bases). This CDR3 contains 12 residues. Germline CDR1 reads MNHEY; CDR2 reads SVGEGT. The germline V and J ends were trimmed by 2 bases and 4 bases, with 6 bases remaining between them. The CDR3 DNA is TGTGCCAGCAGTTACCAGGGGTACGAGCAGTACTTC. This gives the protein CASSYQGYEQYF.

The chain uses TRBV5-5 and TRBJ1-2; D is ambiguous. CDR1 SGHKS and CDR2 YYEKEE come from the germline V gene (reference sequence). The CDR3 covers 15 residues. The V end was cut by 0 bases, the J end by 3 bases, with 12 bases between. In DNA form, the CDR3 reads TGTGCCAGCAGCTTGGTTGGAGGGAGGGACTATGGCTACACCTTC. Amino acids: CASSLVGGRDYGYTF.

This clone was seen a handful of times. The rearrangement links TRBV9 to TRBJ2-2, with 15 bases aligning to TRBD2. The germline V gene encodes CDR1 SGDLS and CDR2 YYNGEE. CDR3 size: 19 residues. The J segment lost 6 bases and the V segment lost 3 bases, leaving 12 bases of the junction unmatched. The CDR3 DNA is TGTGCCAGCAGCGGTGGAGGACTAGCGGGGGGGCCGTCGGCCGGGGAGCTGTTTTTT. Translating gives CASSGGGLAGGPSAGELFF.

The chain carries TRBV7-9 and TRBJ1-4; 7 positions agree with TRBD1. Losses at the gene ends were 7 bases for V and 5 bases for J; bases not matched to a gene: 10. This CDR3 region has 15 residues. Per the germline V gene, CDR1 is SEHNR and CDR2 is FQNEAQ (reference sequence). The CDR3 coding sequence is TGTGCCAGCACCTCGTCGGGCAGGGGGAATGAAAAACTGTTTTTT. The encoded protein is CASTSSGRGNEKLFF.

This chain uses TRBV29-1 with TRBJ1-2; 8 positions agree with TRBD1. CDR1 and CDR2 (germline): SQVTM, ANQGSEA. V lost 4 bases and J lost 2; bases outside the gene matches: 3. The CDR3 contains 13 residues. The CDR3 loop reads CSVGQGANYGYTF. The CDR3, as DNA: TGCAGCGTTGGTCAGGGGGCAAACTATGGCTACACCTTC.

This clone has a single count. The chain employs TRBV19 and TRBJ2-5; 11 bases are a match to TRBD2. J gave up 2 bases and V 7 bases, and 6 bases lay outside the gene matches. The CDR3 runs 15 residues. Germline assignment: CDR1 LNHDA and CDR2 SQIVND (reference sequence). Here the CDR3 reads CASTSTSGDQETQYF. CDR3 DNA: TGTGCCAGTACCTCGACTAGCGGGGATCAAGAGACCCAGTACTTC.

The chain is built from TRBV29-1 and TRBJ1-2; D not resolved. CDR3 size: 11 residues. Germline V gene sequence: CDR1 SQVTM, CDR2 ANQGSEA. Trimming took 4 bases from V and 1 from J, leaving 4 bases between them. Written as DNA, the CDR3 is TGCAGCGTTGCCCATAACTATGGCTACACCTTC. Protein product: CSVAHNYGYTF.

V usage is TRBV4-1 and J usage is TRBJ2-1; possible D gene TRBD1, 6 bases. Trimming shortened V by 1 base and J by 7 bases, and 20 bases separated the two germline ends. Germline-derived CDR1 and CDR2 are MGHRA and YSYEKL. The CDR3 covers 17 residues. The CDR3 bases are TGCGCCAGCAGCCAAGGAGGGGGTGGTGGTCTCCGTAATGAGCAGTTCTTC. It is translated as CASSQGGGGGLRNEQFF.

As DNA, the CDR3 is TGTGCCAGCAGCTTAACTAGGGACAGTAACACTGAAGCTTTCTTT. Protein product: CASSLTRDSNTEAFF. The rearrangement links TRBV7-9 to TRBJ1-1, with TRBD1 matching 7 bases. This CDR3 is built from 15 residues. V trimming: 2 bases; J trimming: 2 bases; junction bases outside the gene matches: 5. Germline CDR1 SEHNR, CDR2 FQNEAQ (reference sequence).

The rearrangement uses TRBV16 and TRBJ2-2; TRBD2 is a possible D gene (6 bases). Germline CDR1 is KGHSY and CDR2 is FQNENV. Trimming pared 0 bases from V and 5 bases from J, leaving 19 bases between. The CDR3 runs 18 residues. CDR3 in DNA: TGTGCCAGCAGCCAATCGATTGGTGCGGGGAGAGGAACCGGGGAGCTGTTTTTT. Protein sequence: CASSQSIGAGRGTGELFF.

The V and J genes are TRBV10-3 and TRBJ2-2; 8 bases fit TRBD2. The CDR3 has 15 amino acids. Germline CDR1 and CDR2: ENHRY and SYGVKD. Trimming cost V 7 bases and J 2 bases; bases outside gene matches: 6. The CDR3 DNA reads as TGTGCCATCAACCCGGGACTAGGCAACACCGGGGAGCTGTTTTTT. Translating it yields CAINPGLGNTGELFF.

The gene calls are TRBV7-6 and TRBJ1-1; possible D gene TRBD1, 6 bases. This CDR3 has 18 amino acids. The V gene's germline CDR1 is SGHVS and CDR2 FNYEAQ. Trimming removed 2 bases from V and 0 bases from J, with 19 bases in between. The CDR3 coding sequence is TGTGCCAGCAGCTTATACCCGACAGGACAGATACTGAACACTGAAGCTTTCTTT. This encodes CASSLYPTGQILNTEAFF.

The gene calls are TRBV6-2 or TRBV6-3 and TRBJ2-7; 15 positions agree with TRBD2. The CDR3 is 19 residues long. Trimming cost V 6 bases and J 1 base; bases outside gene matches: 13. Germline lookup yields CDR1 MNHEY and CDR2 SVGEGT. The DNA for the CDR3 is TGTGCCAGCAGCCTACTGATACCCGGGACTAGCGGGAGGTCCTACGAGCAGTACTTC. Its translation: CASSLLIPGTSGRSYEQYF.

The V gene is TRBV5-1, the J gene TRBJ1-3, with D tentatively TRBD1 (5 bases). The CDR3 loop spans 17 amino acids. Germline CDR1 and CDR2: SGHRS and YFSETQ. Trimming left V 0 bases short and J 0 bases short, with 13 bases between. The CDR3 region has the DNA TGCGCCAGCAGCTTGGCGGCGGGGGGTCGCTCTGGAAACACCATATATTTT. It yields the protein CASSLAAGGRSGNTIYF.

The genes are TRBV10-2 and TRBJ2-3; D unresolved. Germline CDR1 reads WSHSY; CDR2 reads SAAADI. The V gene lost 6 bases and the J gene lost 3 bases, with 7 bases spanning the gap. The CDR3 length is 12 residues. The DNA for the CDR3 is TGCGCCAGCAGAATAAATACAGATACGCAGTATTTT. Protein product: CASRINTDTQYF.

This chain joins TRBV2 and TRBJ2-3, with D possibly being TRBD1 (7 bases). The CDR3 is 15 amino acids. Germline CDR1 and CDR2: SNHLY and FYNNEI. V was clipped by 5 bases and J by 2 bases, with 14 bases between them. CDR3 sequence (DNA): TGTGCCAGCAGTCGGGAGACAGGGACCACAGATACGCAGTATTTT. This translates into CASSRETGTTDTQYF.

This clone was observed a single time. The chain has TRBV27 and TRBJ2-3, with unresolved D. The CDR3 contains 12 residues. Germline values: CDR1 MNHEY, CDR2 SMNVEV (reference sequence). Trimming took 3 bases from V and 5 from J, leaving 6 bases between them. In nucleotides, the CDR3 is TGTGCCAGCAGTTTCTACCGAGATACGCAGTATTTT. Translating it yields CASSFYRDTQYF.

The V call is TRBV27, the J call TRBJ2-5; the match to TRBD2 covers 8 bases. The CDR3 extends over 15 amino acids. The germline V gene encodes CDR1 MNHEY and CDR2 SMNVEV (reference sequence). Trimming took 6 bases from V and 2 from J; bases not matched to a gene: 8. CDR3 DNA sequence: TGTGCCAGCAGACAAGCGGGAGCGGGGCAAGAGACCCAGTACTTC. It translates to CASRQAGAGQETQYF.

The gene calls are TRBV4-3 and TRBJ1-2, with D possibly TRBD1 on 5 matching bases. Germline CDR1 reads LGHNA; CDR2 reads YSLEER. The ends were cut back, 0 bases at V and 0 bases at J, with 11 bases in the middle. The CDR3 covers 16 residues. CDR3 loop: CASSQEDTVSNYGYTF. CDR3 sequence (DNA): TGCGCCAGCAGCCAAGAGGACACAGTATCTAACTATGGCTACACCTTC.

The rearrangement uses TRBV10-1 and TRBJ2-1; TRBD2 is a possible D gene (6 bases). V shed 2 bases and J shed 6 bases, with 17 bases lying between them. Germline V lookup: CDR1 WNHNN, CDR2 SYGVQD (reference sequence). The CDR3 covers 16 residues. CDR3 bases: TGCGCCAGCAGTGAGACTGGCGGGAAGGTATCCAATGAGCAGTTCTTC. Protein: CASSETGGKVSNEQFF.

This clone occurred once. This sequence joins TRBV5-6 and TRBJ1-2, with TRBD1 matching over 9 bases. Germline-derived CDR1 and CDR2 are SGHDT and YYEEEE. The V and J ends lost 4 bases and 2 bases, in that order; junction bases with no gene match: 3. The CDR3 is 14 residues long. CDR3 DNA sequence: TGTGCCAGCAGCCTGGGACAGGGAAACTATGGCTACACCTTC. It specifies CASSLGQGNYGYTF.

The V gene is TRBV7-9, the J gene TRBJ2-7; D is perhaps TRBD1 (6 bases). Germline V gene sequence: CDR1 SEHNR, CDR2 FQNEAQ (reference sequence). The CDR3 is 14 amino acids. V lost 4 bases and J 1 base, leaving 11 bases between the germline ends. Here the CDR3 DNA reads TGTGCCAGCAGCTCCGGGACATTGTCCTACGAGCAGTACTTC. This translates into CASSSGTLSYEQYF.

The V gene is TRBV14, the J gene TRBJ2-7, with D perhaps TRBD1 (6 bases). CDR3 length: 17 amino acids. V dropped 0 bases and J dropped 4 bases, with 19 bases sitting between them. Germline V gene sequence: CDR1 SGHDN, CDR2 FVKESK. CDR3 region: CASSQDWGPNTFYEQYF. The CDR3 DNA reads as TGTGCCAGCAGCCAAGATTGGGGGCCAAACACCTTTTACGAGCAGTACTTC.